The source of this T cell receptor beta chain is a study of spatial heterogeneity in lung cancer. Study at large: Where available, sequencing covered follow-up PBMC samples, taken at a median of around two years after resection. General observations from the study: Ubiquitous, expanded tumor-derived TCRs were more frequently observed in blood at resection than at follow-up.

TCR cDNA molecules were tagged individually, and each one carried a unique molecular identifier. TCRdb re-called the 5' RACE reads with MiXCR, one entry per CDR3 protein. The table lists tens of thousands of distinct CDR3 sequences, approximately 19% of them singletons. This clonotype was detected only a few times. The antigen remains undetermined. Trimming shortened V by 1 base and J by 7 bases, and 11 bases separated the two germline ends. CDR3 length equals 14 residues. Time point denoted: blood at routine non-recurrence follow-up after resection. Sequencing was performed on PBMCs, taken at follow-up. The chain employs TRBV12-3 or TRBV12-4 and TRBJ1-5; D may be TRBD1 (5 bases). The sequence came from a male donor with early-stage non-small cell lung cancer. The CDR3 sequence: CASSLVGAGQPQHF. In nucleotides, the CDR3 is TGTGCCAGCAGTTTAGTCGGGGCAGGCCAGCCCCAGCATTTT.